The rows below give T cell receptor beta chains drawn from one sample of a study of T cells after yellow fever vaccination. TCRdb independently ran MiXCR on the 5' RACE reads; one entry per CDR3 protein. This sample yields some 560,000 distinct CDR3 sequences, of which 19% are seen a single time; about 13% belongs to the top ten. The source material was PBMCs, sampled 15 days after the yellow fever booster vaccination. These TCRs come from a man aged 30 to 45 who received the YFV17D yellow fever vaccine. Each CDR3 is given with its conserved first and last residue. The D gene is left open where the match is weak. Where a row states a size, it is once, few, many or the class of an expanded clone; other rows omit it.

J,V,D,size,DNA,CDR3
TRBJ2-7,TRBV7-2,TRBD2,many,TGTGCCAGCAGCCTTGTAGCGGGGGGATACGAGCAGTACTTC,CASSLVAGGYEQYF
TRBJ2-2,TRBV5-1,-,few,TGCGCCAGCAGCTTGGCACAGGCAGACACCGGGGAGCTGTTTTTT,CASSLAQADTGELFF
TRBJ2-3,TRBV6-5,TRBD2,few,TGTGCCAGCAGTTATAGTCCCCTAGCGGGTCGCACAGATACGCAGTATTTT,CASSYSPLAGRTDTQYF
TRBJ2-5,TRBV18,-,-,TGTGCCAGCTCACCTGAGGTAACAGGAGAGACCCAGTACTTC,CASSPEVTGETQYF
TRBJ1-4,TRBV5-1,-,few,TGCGCCAGCAGCTTGCTCGGGGACCGTAAACTGTTTTTT,CASSLLGDRKLFF
TRBJ2-7,TRBV7-3,TRBD2,-,TGTGCCAGCAGCGTGACTAGCGACTCCTACGAGCAGTACTTC,CASSVTSDSYEQYF
TRBJ2-3,TRBV3-1,TRBD2,-,TGTGCCAGCAGCCCCGGCGGGAGAGCACATACGCAGTATTTT,CASSPGGRAHTQYF
TRBJ2-5,TRBV29-1,-,few,TGCAGCGTTGATCCCTCGGAAGAGACCCAGTACTTC,CSVDPSEETQYF
TRBJ1-5,TRBV20-1,TRBD1,few,TGCAGTGCCCGGGACAGACAGAATCAGCCCCAGCATTTT,CSARDRQNQPQHF
TRBJ2-6,TRBV27,-,-,TGTGCCAGCAGCCGTCTACCCTCTGGGGCCAACGTCCTGACTTTC,CASSRLPSGANVLTF
TRBJ2-5,TRBV4-2,TRBD1,-,TGTGCCATCAGCCCCGGACAGGGGTTCACAGAGACCCAGTACTTC,CAISPGQGFTETQYF
TRBJ2-1,TRBV7-6,-,few,TGTGCCAGCAGCCTACAGGGAGTAGGTGTCAATGAGCAGTTCTTC,CASSLQGVGVNEQFF
TRBJ2-1,TRBV3-1,-,many,TGTGCCAGCAGCCTCCCTCGAGGGATCACCAATGAGCAGTTCTTC,CASSLPRGITNEQFF
TRBJ2-2,TRBV28,TRBD1,few,TGTGCCACCTGGGACAGGGAGAACACCGGGGAGCTGTTTTTT,CATWDRENTGELFF
TRBJ2-2,TRBV11-2,TRBD1,few,TGTGCCAGCAAGGGAGCAGGGGGCTACACCGGGGAGCTGTTTTTT,CASKGAGGYTGELFF
TRBJ2-7,TRBV7-2,TRBD2,once,TGTGCCAGCAGCCTAAGCGGGGTGACTTACGAGCAGTACTTC,CASSLSGVTYEQYF
TRBJ1-1,TRBV5-1,TRBD1,-,TGCGCCAGTAATCCCGGGACAGGGGGCATTGAAGCTTTCTTT,CASNPGTGGIEAFF
TRBJ2-1,TRBV20-1,-,-,TGCAGTGCTAGAGATGTGAGAACCAACGATGAGCAGTTCTTC,CSARDVRTNDEQFF
TRBJ2-2,TRBV5-1,-,few,TGCGCCAGCAGCTTGGAGGCAGCTGGCTGGGCCGGGGAGCTGTTTTTT,CASSLEAAGWAGELFF
TRBJ2-7,TRBV30,-,-,TGTGCCTGGAGCCAGGGGTACGAGCAGTACTTC,CAWSQGYEQYF
TRBJ2-7,TRBV18,-,-,TGTGCCAGCTCACCACCTCAGACTACCTGGGAGCAGTACTTC,CASSPPQTTWEQYF
TRBJ2-7,TRBV29-1,-,few,TGCAGCTTTAAGGGGACGGCAGATTCGGAGCAGTACTTC,CSFKGTADSEQYF
TRBJ2-7,TRBV7-9,TRBD1,-,TGTGCCAGCAGCTGGGCCGGGACAGGGGGACTATCCTACGAGCAGTACTTC,CASSWAGTGGLSYEQYF
TRBJ1-3,TRBV7-9,-,-,TGTGCCAGCAGCTTTGGACCCGGAAACACCATATATTTT,CASSFGPGNTIYF